The TCR beta chain described here comes from a study of cytomegalovirus exposure and HLA in healthy donors (dated by TCRdb to 2017 to 2019). Study-level background: In an earlier analysis of some 610 of the donors, 250 to 350 Gb of sequence data and 90 million to 130 million unique TCR beta sequences from about 179 million T cells were reported. A later analysis re-analyzed previously published TCR beta repertoires from 650 to 800 donors and added high-resolution HLA genotyping to study TCR occurrence patterns. Because of strong linkage in the cohort, a few DR-DQ haplotypes were treated as single units for association and clustering. Typing coverage varied by locus: roughly 620-640 donors for A, B, C, DRB1 and DQB1; 500 to 550 for DQA1; more than 600 for DPA1; around 450 for DPB1. A later genetic analysis took genome-wide SNP genotypes for about 65% of the 666 donors and used that subset as a discovery cohort. A separate validation cohort of 90 to 150 different subjects was used in addition to the approximately 640-subject first cohort. The study used immunosequencing to profile the T cell repertoires of approximately 640 subjects and linked those repertoires to cytomegalovirus serostatus. Every repertoire in the discovery cohort had been generated on one and the same sequencing platform. Among the roughly 400 genotyped donors, roughly 80% belonged to the genetic ancestry cluster associated with self-reported Caucasian donors. Both class I and class II loci were covered by HLA typing, at four-digit resolution. Rather than drawing on any new phenotypic data, the later analysis identified candidate immune exposures from TCR beta sequences and the way those sequences occurred across donors. An earlier analysis of several hundred of the donors applied high-throughput TCR beta sequencing to assess whether each TCR beta V gene segment acted as functional or pseudogenic. Donor age, sex, ethnicity and CMV serostatus were compiled alongside the repertoire data. On average, roughly 240,000 unique TCR beta nucleotide sequences were sequenced per donor among 398 genotyped donors of the cohort, with roughly 18% of those sequences being non-productive. The study aimed to test whether cataloging public T cell receptors could reveal signatures of past pathogen exposure. About 300 gigabases of sequencing data and some 85 million unique TCR sequences were included in an early release covering under 650 HLA-typed donors. To predict cytomegalovirus infection status, the study brought together high-throughput TCR immunosequencing, statistical association of individual TCRs with disease status, and machine learning.

The library was prepared using the immunoSEQ multiplex PCR assay. For the multiplex PCR, a mixture combining 60 forward primers for TCR Vbeta segments and 13 reverse primers for TCR Jbeta segments was used. Amplification of the CDR3 region of rearranged TCR beta genes was performed with a multiplex PCR assay on genomic DNA. On the Illumina HiSeq System, the amplified TCR beta libraries were sequenced as 87-base-pair reads. In the source study's methods: In a later analysis, 70 million to 95 million unique TCR beta chains were counted across the approximately 640 repertoires, and about 9.9 million of these chains were shared by at least two donors. A nearest-neighbor algorithm error-corrected the raw reads and collapsed the reads into unique sequences, merging closely related sequences to remove PCR and sequencing errors. Alignment of CDR3 sequences to IMGT reference sequences was used to assign V, D and J gene segments. For a sequence to be retained, at least a six-nucleotide match to both a V gene segment and a J gene segment was required. Rearrangements were classified as productive when the CDR3 lacked stop codons and remained in frame with V and J, and all other rearrangements were classified as non-productive. CDR3 was defined by IMGT convention, running from the second conserved V-encoded cysteine to the conserved J-encoded phenylalanine. Sequences without an unambiguous match to a single V gene segment were excluded from the earlier analysis of 450 to 650 of the donors. In an earlier analysis of 587 of the donors, a V segment was called functional when productive rearrangements were above 56.7%, and segregating when the standard deviation between donors exceeded 5%. A statistical classification framework was built for diagnosing cytomegalovirus status from the catalog of TCR beta chain sequences. In a later analysis, V and J genes were assigned by comparing TCR nucleotide sequences against IMGT/GENE-DB human TR gene sequences. In a later analysis, CDR3 sequences and most-parsimonious VDJ recombination scenarios were assigned using the TCRdist pipeline. A later analysis defined each TCR beta chain by its CDR3 amino acid sequence plus V-gene family, and excluded reads lacking a unique V-gene family. As a way to deal with suspected cross-contamination and a sequencing artifact, a later analysis dropped approximately 570 nucleotide sequences that were highly shared and had low generation probability. A later analysis calculated a clonal expansion index for each public chain from normalized within-repertoire ranks of inferred template counts. A later analysis computed generation probabilities with a VDJ recombination model fitted to out-of-frame rearrangements, and checked the results against IGoR. Hypergeometric tests were used in a later analysis to score TCR-TCR, TCR-HLA and TCR-CMV co-occurrence, with a repertoire-size bias correction applied to the TCR pairs. To estimate false discovery rates, a later analysis permuted the HLA or CMV assignments 20 times. A later analysis grouped co-occurring TCRs with DBSCAN, adding TCRdist sequence similarity when clustering within HLA-allele-positive subsets. Co-occurrence clustering excluded repertoires with fewer than 30,000 or more than 120,000 public chains, plus five with anomalous nucleotide sharing. TCRdb's version of the immuneACCESS table is confined to in-frame rearrangements and falls short of the full clone set. An unresolved V gene accounts for under half of the shortfall where checked; the remainder is of unknown origin. D and trimming were read from the DNA, whereas the V and J calls and clone size are those reported in that table. The sample contains 100,000 to 150,000 clones, 74% of them found a single time. The ten biggest clones cover 3% to 4.5% of the sample.

On this clone: Its antigen is unknown. No much larger clone is present one base from it, and per-base qualities are unavailable.

What the work shows at the level of the full study, not this receptor alone: A further reported finding was that TCR beta sequences accurately predicted the HLA-A and HLA-B alleles for most subjects in the first cohort. A later analysis found that TCR association rates varied across HLA loci, with DRB1 alleles showing the most associated TCRs and HLA-C alleles the fewest. CMV serostatus was the only immune exposure information available for the cohort. The authors suggested that the approach could potentially be extended to other disease states and immunological phenotypes. This cohort had only TCR beta chains sequenced, and the lack of alpha or paired-chain data limited which features could be detected. Presence/absence analyses assumed roughly uniform sequencing depth across donors, an assumption that may not hold. A total of around 150 TCR beta chains were listed by the study as associated with cytomegalovirus. In an earlier analysis of some 500 of the donors, most TCR beta V segments appeared in productive rearrangements about 87% or about 30% of the time, broadly matching IMGT annotations. Some IMGT-functional V segments, including TRBV6-2 and TRBV6-3, could not be told apart with the 87-base-pair reads, so those segments were excluded. A group of highly shared sequence variants was considered likely to be a technical artifact of the sequencing pipeline. The earlier analysis of nearly 600 of the donors excluded around 17 rarely observed V segments, including chromosome 9 orphons, because counts were too low. HLA typing was unavailable for some donors at each locus, so association tests used only the typed subset. Three of the identified cytomegalovirus-associated TCR beta chains were confirmed in vitro to be specific for cytomegalovirus antigens. Compared with equally common non-associated chains, HLA-associated TCR beta chains in a later analysis were more clonally expanded and had lower generation probabilities. While some public TCRs were present in many individuals, most TCR sequences turned up only very rarely across donors. Cytomegalovirus status was reported to be diagnosed by the classifier with high specificity and sensitivity in both the original and validation cohorts. A later genetic analysis reported fewer N-insertions in productive TCRs among donors in an Asian-associated ancestry cluster than the roughly 670-donor mean. Strong co-occurrence of HLA alleles, especially DR and DQ, made assigning TCR associations to individual alleles difficult. Correlated functional status among segregating V segments might reflect linkage disequilibrium, but an unknown experimental factor could not be ruled out. Several of the top co-occurrence clusters appeared to be linked to parvovirus B19, influenza, CMV and Epstein-Barr virus, according to a later analysis. An association between a missense DCLRE1C variant and V-gene and J-gene trimming of TCR beta chains was found in a later genetic analysis and replicated in an independent cohort. A later analysis found that most CMV-associated TCR beta chains appeared HLA-restricted, with HLA associations seemingly driven largely by CMV exposure. In a later analysis, 16,951 TCR beta sequences were associated with specific HLA alleles at a false discovery rate of 0.05.

The V and J ends are trimmed by 1 base and 0 bases, leaving 13 bases between them. Counted from cysteine to phenylalanine, this CDR3 has 16 amino acids. CDR3 DNA only is kept here, 48 bases in frame from base 1. CDR1 SGHDN and CDR2 FVKESK are derived from the germline V gene. The cohort was made up of around 720 healthy bone marrow donors. At the time of sampling, every cohort member was nominally healthy, though immune exposures that went unrecorded were likely present. The donor tested CMV seropositive and was one of the 289 seropositive cohort members. A peripheral blood sample was provided by each donor, and peripheral blood mononuclear cells were used for TCR beta sequencing. The Qiagen DNeasy Blood Extraction Kit was used to extract genomic DNA from the blood cell samples.

This chain joins TRBV14 to TRBJ2-7; a weak D assignment points to TRBD1 (5 bases agree). Sequenced: PBMCs. The clonotype was recovered from a man aged 35-49 years in good health and CMV-seropositive. DNA sequence: TGTGCCAGCAGCCAAGTCGCAGGGCCGTTCTCCTACGAGCAGTACTTC. Its translation reads: CASSQVAGPFSYEQYF.